This T cell receptor (beta chain) was observed in a study of blood T cell repertoires in COVID-19. About the research overall: Samples taken during acute and convalescent COVID-19 were collected in the United States, Italy and Spain. From T cells, B-cell-depleted T cells, or PBMCs came the material, which was cDNA or gDNA.

Seattle patient enrollment occurred during active infection, with longitudinal follow-up thereafter. Per germline, CDR1 MDHEN and CDR2 SYDVKM. There are 12 residues in the CDR3. The V and J ends lost 10 bases and 6 bases respectively, with 15 bases between them. Original methodology: Estimation of nucleated cell counts relied on the amplification of reference gene primers. Method: immunoSEQ multiplex PCR; TCRdb's copy keeps in-frame clones and lacks some. The V and J calls and clone size are taken from that table; D and trimming were inferred from the DNA. This sample has about 350,000 clones; approximately 89% occur once, and the top ten carry roughly 3.9%.

The chain has TRBV28 and TRBJ2-5; weak D call: TRBD2 (5 bases). The clonotype was recovered from a woman aged 55-75 years with COVID-19, enrolled during active disease. The specimen sequenced was peripheral blood. Here the CDR3 reads CAIGRGRKTQYF. CDR3 in DNA: TGTGCCATCGGTCGGGGTAGAAAGACCCAGTACTTC.